The 12 T cell receptor beta chains listed next were all sequenced from one sample in a study of beta chain features in type 1 diabetes (dated by TCRdb to 2017 to 2018). Libraries were constructed by the immunoSEQ multiplex PCR assay. The entire isolated RNA was reverse transcribed using the High Capacity cDNA Reverse Transcription Kit, and thus expressed TCRB transcripts were sequenced. TCRdb stores this immuneACCESS table with in-frame sequences only. Part of the clones is absent; in the studies checked, under half of the shortfall reflects unresolved V genes, and no reason is known for the rest. The sample table holds around 320,000 clones, of which about 15% were seen once. The top ten hold more than 6.5% of the sample. The specimen was central memory CD4+ T cells from blood. The receptor set was obtained from a man in his thirties or forties in good health.

This clone was detected only a few times. V is TRBV7-3 and J is TRBJ2-1; a weak D match, TRBD2 (5 bases). V lost 5 bases to trimming and J lost 4 bases, with 15 bases between them. CDR1 is SGHTA and CDR2 is FQGTGA in the germline V gene. CDR3 size: 15 residues. In nucleotides, the CDR3 is TGTGCCAGCAGCCCAGGAGGTGGTCCTTACAATGAGCAGTTCTTC. Protein sequence: CASSPGGGPYNEQFF.

The rearrangement uses TRBV4-3 and TRBJ2-7, with D hard to call. The CDR3 consists of 15 residues. V was cut by 1 base and J by 6 bases, with 16 bases left in between. Germline CDR1 is LGHNA and CDR2 is YSLEER. This chain's CDR3 is CASSQGSDAGGEQYF. The CDR3 coding sequence is TGCGCCAGCAGCCAAGGTTCGGATGCCGGCGGCGAGCAGTACTTC.

The table lists this clone with a few counts. The same CDR3 arises from other DNA sequences in this sample as well. The chain has TRBV28 and TRBJ2-3, with a weak D call TRBD1 (7 bases). The V end was cut by 4 bases, the J end by 2 bases, with 10 bases between. The CDR3 has 14 residues. Germline CDR1 MDHEN, CDR2 SYDVKM. This CDR3 reads CASSSGGNTDTQYF. The CDR3 DNA reads TGTGCCAGCAGTTCAGGGGGGAACACAGATACGCAGTATTTT. Variable domain in full (rest from reference TRBV28 and TRBJ2-3): DVKVTQSSRYLVKRTGEKVFLECVQDMDHENMFWYRQDPGLGLRLIYFSYDVKMKEKGDIPEGYSVSREKKERFSLILESASTNQTSMYLCASSSGGNTDTQYFGPGTRLTVL.

This clone has a handful of counts. CDR3 bases: TGTGCCAGCAGCCAGAGATTGAGTCTGACAGATACGCAGTATTTT. Translation gives CASSQRLSLTDTQYF. This sequence joins TRBV6-5 and TRBJ2-3; D is undetermined. The germline CDR1 and CDR2 sequences are MNHEY and SVGAGI. V was clipped by 6 bases and J by 3 bases, with 16 bases between them. The CDR3 runs 15 residues.

This clone was observed a handful of times. This chain uses TRBV7-2 with TRBJ2-7; weak D call: TRBD2 (6 bases). Looked up from germline, CDR1 is SGHTA and CDR2 is FQGNSA. CDR3 length: 12 residues. Trimming removed 3 bases at V and 4 bases at J, with 7 bases between. CDR3 in amino acids: CASSFGSYEQYF. For the CDR3, the DNA is TGTGCCAGCAGCTTCGGGAGTTACGAGCAGTACTTC.

Worth noting for this clone: One end of the junction is discordant with germline, which a read error may explain. Other DNA sequences in the same sample also yield this CDR3. V and J are TRBV7-2 and TRBJ2-1; 9 bases are a match to TRBD2. Germline V CDR1 and CDR2: SGHTA, FQGNSA. The CDR3 covers 15 residues. CDR3 nucleotides: TGTGCCAGCAGCCTAGCGGGACGGTCCTACAATGAGCAGTTCTTC. This codes for CASSLAGRSYNEQFF.

This clone showed up just a few times. A read error is the likely source, as a far larger clone sits one nucleotide away. V and J are TRBV7-6 and TRBJ2-5, with 8 positions matching TRBD2. CDR1 is SGHVS, CDR2 FNYEAQ, per germline. This CDR3 region has 17 residues. V shed 5 bases, J shed 3 bases, and the junction held 14 bases outside the gene matches. Written as DNA, the CDR3 is TGTGCCAGCAGCCGCGGGGCCTCCGGGGGGGCTAAAGAGACCCAGTACTTC. This gives the protein CASSRGASGGAKETQYF.

The chain has TRBV27 and TRBJ2-1, with D unresolved. The CDR3 has 14 amino acids. V lost 9 bases to trimming and J lost 5 bases, with 17 bases between them. Germline CDR1 and CDR2: MNHEY and SMNVEV (reference sequence). Here the CDR3 reads CASNGLLPHNEQFF. The CDR3 nucleotides read TGTGCCAGTAACGGGTTGCTTCCGCACAATGAGCAGTTCTTC.

This clone was seen many times. The chain has TRBV7-2 and TRBJ2-7; no clear D. The CDR3 is made up of 13 amino acids. V gave up 3 bases and J gave up 1 base, with 7 bases separating them. Germline V lookup: CDR1 SGHTA, CDR2 FQGNSA. The CDR3 DNA is TGTGCCAGCAGCTTCCGGCCGTCCTACGAGCAGTACGTC. Protein sequence: CASSFRPSYEQYV.

Concerning this clone: The same CDR3 arises from other DNA sequences in this sample as well. The V call is TRBV19, the J call TRBJ2-1; unclear D gene. CDR3 length: 13 amino acids. CDR1 and CDR2 (germline): LNHDA, SQIVND (reference sequence). V was cut by 3 bases and J by 2 bases, with 5 bases left in between. The CDR3 DNA sequence: TGTGCCAGTAGTATCCGACCCTACAATGAGCAGTTCTTC. It specifies CASSIRPYNEQFF.

In this sample, this clone turned up a few times. This sequence joins TRBV21-1 and TRBJ2-5. TRBV21-1 is an annotated pseudogene. The CDR3 extends over 13 amino acids. DNA for the CDR3: TGTGCCAGCGTCAATTTGACCGGAGAGACCCAGTACTTC. Translated: CASVNLTGETQYF.

The genes are TRBV11-2 and TRBJ2-4; D is unclear. V was clipped by 4 bases and J by 0 bases, with 10 bases between them. The CDR3 spans 15 residues. From germline, CDR1 is SGHAT and CDR2 FQNNGV. CDR3 sequence reads: CASSSVLLAKNIQYF. CDR3 DNA sequence: TGTGCCAGCAGCTCGGTGTTATTAGCCAAAAACATTCAGTACTTC. Drawing the rest from reference TRBV11-2 and TRBJ2-4, the complete variable domain is EAGVAQSPRYKIIEKRQSVAFWCNPISGHATLYWYQQILGQGPKLLIQFQNNGVVDDSQLPKDRFSAERLKGVDSTLKIQPAKLEDSAVYLCASSSVLLAKNIQYFGAGTRLSVL.